Following are 15 T cell receptor beta chains from one sample sequenced in a study of PD-L1 blockade in urothelial cancer. As to time point: pretreatment peripheral blood. Here immunoSEQ multiplex PCR was the method, and the copy in TCRdb shows in-frame clones only, minus some. The sample has about 87,000 clones; roughly 84% are singletons. Sequencing was performed on PBMCs, taken around atezolizumab (anti-PD-L1) treatment. Every receptor here comes from a man in his fifties or sixties with urothelial cancer.

This clone was found once. V and J are TRBV28 and TRBJ1-2; D ambiguous. This CDR3 is 14 amino acids long. Between the trimmed V and J ends, which lost 6 bases and 4 bases, there was a span of 15 bases. CDR1 and CDR2 (germline): MDHEN, SYDVKM. The CDR3 sequence: CASRLGPGPYGYTF. CDR3 DNA: TGTGCCAGCAGGTTAGGCCCTGGGCCCTATGGCTACACCTTC.

CDR3 nucleotide sequence: TGTGCCAGCAGGACGGCCGGGGGATCCTACGAGCAGTACTTC. Translated: CASRTAGGSYEQYF. The chain combines TRBV6-5 with TRBJ2-7, with D possibly being TRBD2 (6 bases). Trimming stripped 6 bases from V and 1 base from J, with 13 bases between. The CDR3 has 14 residues. Germline assignment: CDR1 MNHEY and CDR2 SVGAGI.

The chain joins TRBV6-1 to TRBJ1-2; TRBD1 aligns across 7 bases. The germline V gene encodes CDR1 MNHNS and CDR2 SASEGT. This CDR3 comprises 12 residues. The ends lost 7 bases at V and 10 bases at J; junction bases unmatched: 9. CDR3 bases: TGTGCCAGCACCGGGGACAGATACAACTACACCTTC. Translating gives CASTGDRYNYTF.

The rearrangement links TRBV6-1 to TRBJ2-3; D remains ambiguous. CDR3 length: 13 amino acids. Trimming took off 4 bases at V and 1 base at J, with 6 bases between the two ends. Germline lookup yields CDR1 MNHNS and CDR2 SASEGT. CDR3 sequence: CASSVGRTDTQYF. The CDR3 DNA follows: TGTGCCAGCAGTGTTGGGCGCACAGATACGCAGTATTTT.

The chain employs TRBV10-2 and TRBJ1-2, with 10 bases aligning to TRBD1. CDR1 and CDR2 from the germline V gene are WSHSY and SAAADI. The V and J ends lost 3 bases and 2 bases, in that order; junction bases with no gene match: 3. The CDR3 totals 15 residues. CDR3: CASSDWTGGNYGYTF. DNA for the CDR3: TGCGCCAGCAGTGATTGGACAGGGGGAAACTATGGCTACACCTTC.

This chain joins TRBV18 and TRBJ1-2, with 11 bases aligning to TRBD1. This CDR3 spans 14 amino acids. CDR1 and CDR2 (germline): KGHSH, LQKENI. J lost 14 bases, V lost 3 bases, and 11 bases had no gene match. The CDR3 DNA sequence: TGTGCCAGCTCACCTTCGCCCGGACAGGGGGCTCAAACCTTC. Its translation: CASSPSPGQGAQTF.

The chain employs TRBV6-1 and TRBJ1-3; no clear D gene. Germline CDR1 MNHNS, CDR2 SASEGT. This CDR3 contains 16 residues. The V end lost 0 bases, the J end lost 6 bases, and 15 bases lay between the germline ends. CDR3 sequence reads: CASSEAPYLKSNTIYF. The CDR3 region has the DNA TGTGCCAGCAGTGAAGCCCCCTACTTAAAGTCAAACACCATATATTTT.

This rearrangement joins TRBV6-6 to TRBJ2-7; tentatively, D is TRBD1 (5 bases). Trimming removed 0 bases at V and 7 bases at J, with 16 bases between. Germline loops: CDR1 MNHNY, CDR2 SVGAGI (reference sequence). This CDR3 spans 15 amino acids. CDR3 nucleotides: TGTGCCAGCAGTTACTCGACGGTCGCAGGGAATGAGCAGTACTTC. Translation: CASSYSTVAGNEQYF.

The chain has TRBV21-1 and TRBJ1-5; the DNA was not compared with TRBD1, the D call given in the table. TRBV21-1 is tagged as a pseudogene. The CDR3 consists of 19 residues. Here the CDR3 reads CASSKGGQTGYVGNQPQHF. The CDR3 nucleotides read TGTGCCAGCAGCAAAGGAGGGCAGACAGGGTACGTGGGCAATCAGCCCCAGCATTTT.

V usage is TRBV7-2 and J usage is TRBJ2-7; no clear D. Germline-derived CDR1 and CDR2 are SGHTA and FQGNSA. V was shortened by 5 bases and J by 3 bases, with 5 bases between the two germline ends. The CDR3 sequence is 11 residues long. CDR3 protein: CASSPDYEQYF. CDR3 sequence (DNA): TGTGCCAGCAGCCCAGACTACGAGCAGTACTTC.

The chain links TRBV11-2 to TRBJ1-2; 8 nucleotides agree with TRBD1. Looked up from germline, CDR1 is SGHAT and CDR2 is FQNNGV. The CDR3 extends over 15 amino acids. J lost 3 bases, V lost 4 bases, and 7 bases had no gene match. The CDR3 reads CASSSETGAYYGYTF. The CDR3 bases are TGTGCCAGCAGCTCTGAGACAGGGGCCTACTATGGCTACACCTTC.

The chain combines TRBV7-2 with TRBJ2-3, with no clear D. This CDR3 has 12 residues. Germline V CDR1 and CDR2: SGHTA, FQGNSA. The germline V and J ends were trimmed by 4 bases and 2 bases, with 4 bases remaining between them. CDR3 in DNA: TGTGCCAGCAGCTCGTTCACAGATACGCAGTATTTT. It specifies CASSSFTDTQYF.

The CDR3 nucleotides are TGTGCCAGCAGCAACGACGAGCTACGGGGGGAGACCCAGTACTTC. This sequence encodes CASSNDELRGETQYF. This chain joins TRBV7-9 and TRBJ2-5; D possibly corresponds to TRBD2 (6 bases). Germline V gives CDR1 SEHNR, CDR2 FQNEAQ (reference sequence). V was pared by 5 bases and J by 5 bases, with 18 bases between. The CDR3 length is 15 residues.

The gene calls are TRBV7-2 and TRBJ2-3, with a possible D match to TRBD2 (7 bases). The CDR3 consists of 15 residues. Germline loops: CDR1 SGHTA, CDR2 FQGNSA. V was pared by 1 base and J by 5 bases, with 13 bases between. CDR3 coding DNA: TGTGCCAGCAGCTTAGTGGGGGGGCGGAGAGATACGCAGTATTTT. It is translated as CASSLVGGRRDTQYF.

This sequence joins TRBV5-4 and TRBJ1-1; no definite D call. The CDR3 has 12 amino acids. V lost 4 bases and J lost 0, with 4 bases in between. The V gene's germline CDR1 is SGHNT and CDR2 YYREEE (reference sequence). The CDR3 loop is CASSLLNTEAFF. CDR3 sequence (DNA): TGTGCCAGCAGCCTCCTGAACACTGAAGCTTTCTTT. Variable domain in full (rest from reference TRBV5-4 and TRBJ1-1): ETGVTQSPTHLIKTRGQQVTLRCSSQSGHNTVSWYQQALGQGPQFIFQYYREEENGRGNFPPRFSGLQFPNYSSELNVNALELDDSALYLCASSLLNTEAFFGQGTRLTVV.